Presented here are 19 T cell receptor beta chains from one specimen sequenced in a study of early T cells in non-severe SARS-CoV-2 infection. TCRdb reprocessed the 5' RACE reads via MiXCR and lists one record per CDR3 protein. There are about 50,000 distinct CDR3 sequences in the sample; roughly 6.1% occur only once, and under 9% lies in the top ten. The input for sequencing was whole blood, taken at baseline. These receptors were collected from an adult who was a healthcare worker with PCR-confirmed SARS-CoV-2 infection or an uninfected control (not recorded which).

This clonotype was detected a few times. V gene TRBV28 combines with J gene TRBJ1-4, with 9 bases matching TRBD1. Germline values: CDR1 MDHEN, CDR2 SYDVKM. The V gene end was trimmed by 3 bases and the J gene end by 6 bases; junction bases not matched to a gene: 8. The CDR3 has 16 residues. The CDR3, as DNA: TGTGCCAGCAGTTTCTCCTCCGGACAGGGGTATGAAAAACTGTTTTTT. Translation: CASSFSSGQGYEKLFF.

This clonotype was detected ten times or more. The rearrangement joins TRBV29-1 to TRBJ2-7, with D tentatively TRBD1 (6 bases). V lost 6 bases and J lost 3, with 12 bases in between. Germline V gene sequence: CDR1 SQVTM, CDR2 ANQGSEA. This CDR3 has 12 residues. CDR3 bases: TGCAGCGTGGGGGACATGGTCTACGAGCAGTACTTC. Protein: CSVGDMVYEQYF.

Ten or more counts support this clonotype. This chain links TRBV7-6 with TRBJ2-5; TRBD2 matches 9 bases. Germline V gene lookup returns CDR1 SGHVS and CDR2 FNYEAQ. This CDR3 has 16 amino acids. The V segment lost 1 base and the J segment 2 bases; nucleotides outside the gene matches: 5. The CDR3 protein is CASSLGSLAGQETQYF. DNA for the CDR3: TGTGCCAGCAGCTTAGGATCGCTAGCGGGGCAAGAGACCCAGTACTTC. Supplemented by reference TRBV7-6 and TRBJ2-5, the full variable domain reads GAGVSQSPRYKVTKRGQDVALRCDPISGHVSLYWYRQALGQGPEFLTYFNYEAQQDKSGLPNDRFSAERPEGSISTLTIQRTEQRDSAMYRCASSLGSLAGQETQYFGPGTRLLVL.

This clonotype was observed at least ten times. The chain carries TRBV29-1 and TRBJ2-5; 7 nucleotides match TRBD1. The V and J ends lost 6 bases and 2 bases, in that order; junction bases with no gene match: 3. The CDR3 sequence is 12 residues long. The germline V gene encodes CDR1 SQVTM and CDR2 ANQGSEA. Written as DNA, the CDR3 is TGCAGCGTAGGGGGCGGTCAAGAGACCCAGTACTTC. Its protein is CSVGGGQETQYF.

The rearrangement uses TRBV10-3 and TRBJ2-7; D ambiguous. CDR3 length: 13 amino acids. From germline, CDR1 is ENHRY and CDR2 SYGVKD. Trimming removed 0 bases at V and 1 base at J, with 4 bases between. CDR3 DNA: TGTGCCATCAGTGAGTCAGGGTCCTACGAGCAGTACTTC. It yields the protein CAISESGSYEQYF.

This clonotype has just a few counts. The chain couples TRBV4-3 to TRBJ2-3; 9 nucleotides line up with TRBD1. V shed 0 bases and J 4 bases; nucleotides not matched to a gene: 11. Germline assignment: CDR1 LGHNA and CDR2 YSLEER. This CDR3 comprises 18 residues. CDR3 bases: TGCGCCAGCAGCCAAGATCTAACAGGGGGCTTACTGGCAGATACGCAGTATTTT. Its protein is CASSQDLTGGLLADTQYF.

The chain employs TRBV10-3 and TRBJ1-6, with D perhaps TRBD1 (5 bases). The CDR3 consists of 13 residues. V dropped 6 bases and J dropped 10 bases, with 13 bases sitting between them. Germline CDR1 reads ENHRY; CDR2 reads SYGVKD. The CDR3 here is CAIRGASRSPLHF. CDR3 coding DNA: TGTGCCATCAGAGGGGCGTCGCGATCACCCCTCCACTTT.

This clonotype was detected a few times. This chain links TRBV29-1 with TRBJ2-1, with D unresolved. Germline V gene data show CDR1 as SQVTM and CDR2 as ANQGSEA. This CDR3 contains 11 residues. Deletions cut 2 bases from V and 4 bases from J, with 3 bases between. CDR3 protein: CSVETYNEQFF. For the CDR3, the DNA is TGCAGCGTTGAAACGTACAATGAGCAGTTCTTC.

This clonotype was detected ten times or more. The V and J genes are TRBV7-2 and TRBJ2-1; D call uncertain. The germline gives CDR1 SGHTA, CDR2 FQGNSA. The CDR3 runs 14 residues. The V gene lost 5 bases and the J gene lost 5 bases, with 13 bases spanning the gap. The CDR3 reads CASSLQATNNEQFF. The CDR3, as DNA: TGTGCCAGCAGCCTTCAGGCTACCAACAATGAGCAGTTCTTC.

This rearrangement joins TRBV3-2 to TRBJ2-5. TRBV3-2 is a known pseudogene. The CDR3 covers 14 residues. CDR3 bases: TGTGCCAGCAGCTTAAAAACGGGGAAGGAGACCCAGTACTTC. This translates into CASSLKTGKETQYF.

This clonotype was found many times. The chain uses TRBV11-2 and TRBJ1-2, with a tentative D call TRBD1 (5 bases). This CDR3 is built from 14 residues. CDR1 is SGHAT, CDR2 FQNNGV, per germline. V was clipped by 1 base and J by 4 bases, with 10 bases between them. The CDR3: CASSLGTGVYGYTF. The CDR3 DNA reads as TGTGCCAGCAGCTTAGGTACAGGTGTCTATGGCTACACCTTC.

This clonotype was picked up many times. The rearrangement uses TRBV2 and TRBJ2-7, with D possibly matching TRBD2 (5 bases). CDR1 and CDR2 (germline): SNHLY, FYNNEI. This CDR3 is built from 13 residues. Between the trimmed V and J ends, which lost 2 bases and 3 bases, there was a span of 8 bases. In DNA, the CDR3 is TGTGCCAGCAGTGAACTAGCCGGCTACGAGCAGTACTTC. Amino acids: CASSELAGYEQYF.

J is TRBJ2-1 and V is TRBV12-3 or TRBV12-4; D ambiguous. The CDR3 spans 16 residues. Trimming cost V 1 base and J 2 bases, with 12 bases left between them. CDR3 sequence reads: CASSLGYRSPYNEQFF. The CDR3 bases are TGTGCCAGCAGTTTAGGGTATAGGTCCCCCTACAATGAGCAGTTCTTC.

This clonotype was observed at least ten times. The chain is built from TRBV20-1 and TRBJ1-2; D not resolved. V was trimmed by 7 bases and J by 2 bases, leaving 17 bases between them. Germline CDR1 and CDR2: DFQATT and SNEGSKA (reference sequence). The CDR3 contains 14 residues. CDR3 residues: CSVPRQPVNYGYTF. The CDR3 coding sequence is TGCAGTGTCCCCCGGCAGCCTGTGAACTATGGCTACACCTTC.

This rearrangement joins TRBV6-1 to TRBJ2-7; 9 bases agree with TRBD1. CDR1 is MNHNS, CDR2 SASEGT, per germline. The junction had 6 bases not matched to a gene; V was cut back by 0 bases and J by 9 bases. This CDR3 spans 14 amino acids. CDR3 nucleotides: TGTGCCAGCAGTGAAGCCACCACAGGGGGCGGGCAGTACTTC. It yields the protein CASSEATTGGGQYF.

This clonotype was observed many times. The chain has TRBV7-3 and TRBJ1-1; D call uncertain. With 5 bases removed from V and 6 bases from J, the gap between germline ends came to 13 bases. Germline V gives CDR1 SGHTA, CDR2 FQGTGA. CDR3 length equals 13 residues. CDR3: CASSVMRSSEAFF. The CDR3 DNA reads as TGTGCCAGCAGCGTAATGAGGTCCTCTGAAGCTTTCTTT.

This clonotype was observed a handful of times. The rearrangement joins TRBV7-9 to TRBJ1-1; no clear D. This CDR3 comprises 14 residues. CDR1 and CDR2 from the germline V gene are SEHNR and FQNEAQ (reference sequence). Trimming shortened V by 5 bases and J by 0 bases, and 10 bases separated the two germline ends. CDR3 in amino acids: CASSPSTVNTEAFF. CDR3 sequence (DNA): TGTGCCAGCAGCCCCTCAACTGTGAACACTGAAGCTTTCTTT.

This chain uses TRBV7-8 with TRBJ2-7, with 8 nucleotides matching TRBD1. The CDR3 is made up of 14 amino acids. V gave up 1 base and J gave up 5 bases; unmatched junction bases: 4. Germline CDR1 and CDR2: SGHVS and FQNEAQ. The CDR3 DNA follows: TGTGCCAGCAGCTTAGGGACAGGGAACCACGAGCAGTACTTC. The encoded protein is CASSLGTGNHEQYF.

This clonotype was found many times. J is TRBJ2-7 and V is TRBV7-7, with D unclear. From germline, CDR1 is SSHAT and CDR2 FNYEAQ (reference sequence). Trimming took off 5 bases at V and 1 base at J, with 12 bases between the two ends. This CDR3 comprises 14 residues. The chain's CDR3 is CASSASLLSYEQYF. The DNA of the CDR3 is TGTGCCAGCAGCGCCAGCTTATTGTCCTACGAGCAGTACTTC. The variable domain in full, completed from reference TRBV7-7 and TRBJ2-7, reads GAGVSQSPRYKVTKRGQDVTLRCDPISSHATLYWYQQALGQGPEFLTYFNYEAQPDKSGLPSDRFSAERPEGSISTLTIQRTEQRDSAMYRCASSASLLSYEQYFGPGTRLTVT.